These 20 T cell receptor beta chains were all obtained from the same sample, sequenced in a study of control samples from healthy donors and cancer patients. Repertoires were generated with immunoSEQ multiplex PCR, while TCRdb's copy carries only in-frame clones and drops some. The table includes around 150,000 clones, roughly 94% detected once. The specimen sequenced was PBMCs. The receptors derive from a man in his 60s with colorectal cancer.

The CDR3 reads CASSISLAVNNEQFF. CDR3 DNA sequence: TGTGCCAGTAGTATAAGCCTAGCCGTAAACAATGAGCAGTTCTTC. V gene TRBV19 combines with J gene TRBJ2-1, with a possible D match to TRBD2 (5 bases). Germline V gives CDR1 LNHDA, CDR2 SQIVND (reference sequence). The CDR3 has 15 amino acids. The V gene lost 2 bases and the J gene lost 5 bases, with 13 bases spanning the gap.

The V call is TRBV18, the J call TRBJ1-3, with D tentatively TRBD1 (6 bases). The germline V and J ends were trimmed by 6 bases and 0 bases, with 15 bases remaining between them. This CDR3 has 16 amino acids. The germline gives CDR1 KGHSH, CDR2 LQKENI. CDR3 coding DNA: TGTGCCAGCTCCCTAAGGAGGGGGAGCTCTGGAAACACCATATATTTT. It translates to CASSLRRGSSGNTIYF.

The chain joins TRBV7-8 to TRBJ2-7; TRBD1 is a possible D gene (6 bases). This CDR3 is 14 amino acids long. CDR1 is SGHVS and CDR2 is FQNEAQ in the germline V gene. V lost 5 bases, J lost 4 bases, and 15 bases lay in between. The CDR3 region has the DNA TGTGCCAGCAGCCCCCGTGGGGGCAGGTACGAGCAGTACTTC. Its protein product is CASSPRGGRYEQYF.

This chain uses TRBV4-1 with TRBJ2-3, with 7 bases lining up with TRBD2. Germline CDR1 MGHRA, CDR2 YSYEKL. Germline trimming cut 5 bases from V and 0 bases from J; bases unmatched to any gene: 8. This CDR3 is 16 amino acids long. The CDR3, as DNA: TGCGCCAGCAGCATAACCCTAGCGGAAAGCACAGATACGCAGTATTTT. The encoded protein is CASSITLAESTDTQYF.

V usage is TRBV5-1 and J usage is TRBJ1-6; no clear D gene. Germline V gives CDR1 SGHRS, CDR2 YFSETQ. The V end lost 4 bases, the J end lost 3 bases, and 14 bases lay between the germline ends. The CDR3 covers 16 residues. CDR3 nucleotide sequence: TGCGCCAGCAGCCCCGGACCTCTTAACTATAATTCACCCCTCCACTTT. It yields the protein CASSPGPLNYNSPLHF. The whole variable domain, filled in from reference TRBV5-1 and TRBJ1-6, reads KAGVTQTPRYLIKTRGQQVTLSCSPISGHRSVSWYQQTPGQGLQFLFEYFSETQRNKGNFPGRFSGRQFSNSRSEMNVSTLELGDSALYLCASSPGPLNYNSPLHFGNGTRLTVT.

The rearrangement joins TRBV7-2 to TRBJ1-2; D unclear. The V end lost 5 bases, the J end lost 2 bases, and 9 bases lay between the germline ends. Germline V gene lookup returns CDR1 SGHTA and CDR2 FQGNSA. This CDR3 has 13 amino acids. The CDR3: CASSSFTNYGYTF. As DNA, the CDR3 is TGTGCCAGCAGCAGCTTCACCAACTATGGCTACACCTTC. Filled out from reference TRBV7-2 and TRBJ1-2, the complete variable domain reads GAGVSQSPSNKVTEKGKDVELRCDPISGHTALYWYRQSLGQGLEFLIYFQGNSAPDKSGLPSDRFSAERTGGSVSTLTIQRTQQEDSAVYLCASSSFTNYGYTFGSGTRLTVV.

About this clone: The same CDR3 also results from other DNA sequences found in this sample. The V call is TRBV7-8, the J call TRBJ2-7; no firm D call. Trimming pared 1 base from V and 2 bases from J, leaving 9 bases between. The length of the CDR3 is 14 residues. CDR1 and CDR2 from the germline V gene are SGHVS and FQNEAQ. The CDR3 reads CASSLGRATYEQYF. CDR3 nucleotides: TGTGCCAGCAGCTTAGGACGGGCGACCTACGAGCAGTACTTC. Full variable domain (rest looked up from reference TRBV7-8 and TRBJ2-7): GAGVSQSPRYKVAKRGQDVALRCDPISGHVSLFWYQQALGQGPEFLTYFQNEAQLDKSGLPSDRFFAERPEGSVSTLKIQRTQQEDSAVYLCASSLGRATYEQYFGPGTRLTVT.

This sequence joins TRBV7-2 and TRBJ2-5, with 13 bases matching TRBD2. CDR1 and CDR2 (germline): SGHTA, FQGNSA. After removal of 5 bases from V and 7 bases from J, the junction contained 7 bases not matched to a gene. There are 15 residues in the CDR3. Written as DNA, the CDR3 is TGTGCCAGCAGCCCGGGACTAGCGGGGTTTATGACCCAGTACTTC. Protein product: CASSPGLAGFMTQYF.

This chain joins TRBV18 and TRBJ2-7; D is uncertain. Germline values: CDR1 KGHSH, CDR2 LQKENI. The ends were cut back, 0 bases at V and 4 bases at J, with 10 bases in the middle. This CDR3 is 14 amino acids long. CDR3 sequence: CASSPPVSYYEQYF. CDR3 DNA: TGTGCCAGCTCACCACCGGTCAGTTATTACGAGCAGTACTTC.

The CDR3 DNA reads as TGTGCCAGCAGCCAAGATTCAGGGGATTCTGGAAACACCATATATTTT. Translating it yields CASSQDSGDSGNTIYF. The chain joins TRBV3-1 (or the pseudogene TRBV3-2) to TRBJ1-3, with D possibly TRBD1 on 6 matching bases. V was cut by 0 bases and J by 1 base, with 10 bases left in between. CDR1 and CDR2 (germline): LGHDT, YNNKEL (reference sequence). The CDR3 covers 16 residues.

CDR3 coding DNA: TGTGCCAGCAGCTTTGGGCTAGCGGGGGGTCTCGCCTACAATGAGCAGTTCTTC. Translating gives CASSFGLAGGLAYNEQFF. J is TRBJ2-1 and V is TRBV7-6, with 11 positions matching TRBD2. This CDR3 has 18 residues. The trim removed 3 bases at V and 2 bases at J, leaving 9 bases unmatched. Germline V gives CDR1 SGHVS, CDR2 FNYEAQ.

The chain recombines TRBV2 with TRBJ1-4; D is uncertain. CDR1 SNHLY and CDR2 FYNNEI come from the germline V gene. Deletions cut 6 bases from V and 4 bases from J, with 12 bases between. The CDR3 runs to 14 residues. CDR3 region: CASSRGEVNEKLFF. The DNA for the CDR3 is TGTGCCAGCAGCCGGGGAGAGGTTAATGAAAAACTGTTTTTT.

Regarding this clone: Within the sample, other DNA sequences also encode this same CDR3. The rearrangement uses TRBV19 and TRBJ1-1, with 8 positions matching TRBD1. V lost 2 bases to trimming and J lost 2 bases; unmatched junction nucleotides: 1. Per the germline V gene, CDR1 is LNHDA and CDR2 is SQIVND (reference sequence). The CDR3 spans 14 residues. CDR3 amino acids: CASSIQGANTEAFF. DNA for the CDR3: TGTGCCAGTAGTATACAGGGGGCTAACACTGAAGCTTTCTTT.

The CDR3 here is CASSRAGWSADTQYF. CDR3 in DNA: TGTGCCAGCAGCAGAGCGGGGTGGAGCGCAGATACGCAGTATTTT. The chain combines TRBV6-5 with TRBJ2-3; 7 bases are a match to TRBD2. The CDR3 contains 15 residues. Germline-derived CDR1 and CDR2 are MNHEY and SVGAGI. The trim removed 6 bases at V and 4 bases at J, leaving 10 bases unmatched.

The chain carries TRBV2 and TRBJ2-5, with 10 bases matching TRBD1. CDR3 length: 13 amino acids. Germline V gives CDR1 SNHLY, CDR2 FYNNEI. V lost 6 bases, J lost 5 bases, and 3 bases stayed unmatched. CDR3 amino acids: CASRGTGEETQYF. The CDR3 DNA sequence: TGTGCCAGCAGGGGGACAGGGGAGGAGACCCAGTACTTC.

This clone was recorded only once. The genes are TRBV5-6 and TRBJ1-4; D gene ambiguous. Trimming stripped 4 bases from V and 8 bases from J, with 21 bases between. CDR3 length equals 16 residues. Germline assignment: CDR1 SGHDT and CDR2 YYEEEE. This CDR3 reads CASSPKRLGAKEKLFF. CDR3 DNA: TGTGCCAGCAGCCCCAAGAGGCTCGGCGCGAAAGAAAAACTGTTTTTT.

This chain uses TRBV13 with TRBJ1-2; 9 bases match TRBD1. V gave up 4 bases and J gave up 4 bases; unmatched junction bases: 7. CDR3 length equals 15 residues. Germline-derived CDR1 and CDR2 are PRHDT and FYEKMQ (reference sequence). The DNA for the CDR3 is TGTGCCAGCAGCTCCTTACAGGGGGCCCGCTATGGCTACACCTTC. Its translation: CASSSLQGARYGYTF.

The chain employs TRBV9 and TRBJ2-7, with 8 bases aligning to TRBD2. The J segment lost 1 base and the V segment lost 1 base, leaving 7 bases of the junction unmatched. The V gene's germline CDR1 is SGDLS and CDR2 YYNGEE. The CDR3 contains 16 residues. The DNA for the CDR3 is TGTGCCAGCAGCGTATCGGGACTAGGGAATTCCTACGAGCAGTACTTC. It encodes CASSVSGLGNSYEQYF.

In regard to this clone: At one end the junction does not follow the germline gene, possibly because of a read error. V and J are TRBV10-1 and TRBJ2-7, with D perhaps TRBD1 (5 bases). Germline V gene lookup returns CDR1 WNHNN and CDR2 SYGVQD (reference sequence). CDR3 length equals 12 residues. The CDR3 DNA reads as TGCGCCAGCGGTGACAGCTCCTACGAGCAGTACTTC. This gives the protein CASGDSSYEQYF.

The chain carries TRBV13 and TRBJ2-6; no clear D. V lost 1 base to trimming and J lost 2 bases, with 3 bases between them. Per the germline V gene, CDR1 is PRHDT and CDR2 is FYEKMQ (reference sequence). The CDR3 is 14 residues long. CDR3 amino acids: CASSLVTGANVLTF. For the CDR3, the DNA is TGTGCCAGCAGCTTAGTGACTGGGGCCAACGTCCTGACTTTC.